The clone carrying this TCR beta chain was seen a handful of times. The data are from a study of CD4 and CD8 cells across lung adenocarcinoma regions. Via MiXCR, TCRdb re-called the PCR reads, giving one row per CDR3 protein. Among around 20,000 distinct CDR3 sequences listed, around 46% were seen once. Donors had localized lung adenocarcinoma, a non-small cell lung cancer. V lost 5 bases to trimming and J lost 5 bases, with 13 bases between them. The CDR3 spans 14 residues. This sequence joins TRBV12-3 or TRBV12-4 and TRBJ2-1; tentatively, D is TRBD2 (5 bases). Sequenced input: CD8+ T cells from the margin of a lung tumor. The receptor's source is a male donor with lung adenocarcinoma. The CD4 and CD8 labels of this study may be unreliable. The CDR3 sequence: CASSRGRRHNEQFF. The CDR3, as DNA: TGTGCCAGCAGTCGCGGGCGCCGACACAATGAGCAGTTCTTC.